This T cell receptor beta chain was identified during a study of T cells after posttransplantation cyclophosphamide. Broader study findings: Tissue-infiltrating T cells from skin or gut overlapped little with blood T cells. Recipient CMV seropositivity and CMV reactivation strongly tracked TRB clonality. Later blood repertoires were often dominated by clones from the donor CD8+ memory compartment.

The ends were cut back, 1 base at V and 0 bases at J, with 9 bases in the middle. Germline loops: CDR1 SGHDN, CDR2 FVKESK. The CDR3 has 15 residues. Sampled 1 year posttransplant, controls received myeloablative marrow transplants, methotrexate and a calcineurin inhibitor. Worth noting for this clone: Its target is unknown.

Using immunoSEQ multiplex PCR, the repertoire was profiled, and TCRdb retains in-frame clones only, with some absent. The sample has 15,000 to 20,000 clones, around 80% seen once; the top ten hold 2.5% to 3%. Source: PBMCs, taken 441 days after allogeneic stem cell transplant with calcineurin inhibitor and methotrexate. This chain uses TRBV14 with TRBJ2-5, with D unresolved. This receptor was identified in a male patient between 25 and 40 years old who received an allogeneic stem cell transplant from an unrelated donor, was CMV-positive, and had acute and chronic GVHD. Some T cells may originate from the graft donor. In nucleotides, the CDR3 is TGTGCCAGCAGCCAAGTGAAACTACACCAAGAGACCCAGTACTTC. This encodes CASSQVKLHQETQYF.